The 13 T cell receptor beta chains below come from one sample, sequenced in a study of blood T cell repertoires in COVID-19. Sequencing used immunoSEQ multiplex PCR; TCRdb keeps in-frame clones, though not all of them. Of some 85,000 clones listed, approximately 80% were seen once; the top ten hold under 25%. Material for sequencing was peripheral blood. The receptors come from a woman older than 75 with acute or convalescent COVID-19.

This CDR3 reads CASSGGEGQPQHF. The CDR3, as DNA: TGTGCCAGCAGTGGGGGGGAAGGGCAGCCCCAGCATTTT. This chain connects TRBV25-1 to TRBJ1-5; D perhaps matches TRBD1 (5 bases). V was cut by 4 bases and J by 7 bases, with 11 bases left in between. This CDR3 region has 13 residues. Germline V lookup: CDR1 MGHDK, CDR2 SYGVNS.

CDR3 region: CAISVGQTSSYEQYF. DNA of the CDR3: TGTGCCATCAGTGTGGGACAGACAAGCTCCTACGAGCAGTACTTC. The genes are TRBV10-3 and TRBJ2-7, with 7 bases that match TRBD1. J was trimmed by 0 bases and V by 4 bases; bases with no gene match: 6. There are 15 residues in the CDR3. From germline, CDR1 is ENHRY and CDR2 SYGVKD.

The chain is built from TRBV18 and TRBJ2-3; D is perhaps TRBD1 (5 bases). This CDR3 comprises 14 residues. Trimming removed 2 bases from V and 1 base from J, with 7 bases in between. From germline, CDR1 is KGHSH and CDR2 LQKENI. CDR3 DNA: TGTGCCAGCTCACCAGTAGGGGGCACAGATACGCAGTATTTT. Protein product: CASSPVGGTDTQYF.

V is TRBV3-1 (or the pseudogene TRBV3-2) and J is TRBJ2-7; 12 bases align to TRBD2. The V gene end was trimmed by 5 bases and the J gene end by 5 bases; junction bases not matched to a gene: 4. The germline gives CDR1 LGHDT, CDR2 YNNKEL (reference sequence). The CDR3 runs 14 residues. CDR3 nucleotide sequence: TGTGCCAGCAGCTTCCGGACTAGCGGGAACGAGCAGTACTTC. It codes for CASSFRTSGNEQYF.

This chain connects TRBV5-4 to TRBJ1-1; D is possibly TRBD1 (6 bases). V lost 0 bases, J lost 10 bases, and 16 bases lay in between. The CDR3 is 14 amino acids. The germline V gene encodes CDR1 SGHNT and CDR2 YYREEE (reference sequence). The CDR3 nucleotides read TGTGCCAGCAGCTTGGATGTTGGACAGCACAGAGCTTTCTTT. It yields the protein CASSLDVGQHRAFF.

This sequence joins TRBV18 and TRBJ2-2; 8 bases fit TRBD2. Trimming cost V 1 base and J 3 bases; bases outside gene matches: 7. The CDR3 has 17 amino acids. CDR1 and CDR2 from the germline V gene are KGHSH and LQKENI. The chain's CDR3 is CASSPRRGGGHTGELFF. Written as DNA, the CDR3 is TGTGCCAGCTCACCACGTAGAGGCGGGGGGCACACCGGGGAGCTGTTTTTT. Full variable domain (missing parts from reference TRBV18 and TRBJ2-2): NAGVMQNPRHLVRRRGQEARLRCSPMKGHSHVYWYRQLPEEGLKFMVYLQKENIIDESGMPKERFSAEFPKEGPSILRIQQVVRGDSAAYFCASSPRRGGGHTGELFFGEGSRLTVL.

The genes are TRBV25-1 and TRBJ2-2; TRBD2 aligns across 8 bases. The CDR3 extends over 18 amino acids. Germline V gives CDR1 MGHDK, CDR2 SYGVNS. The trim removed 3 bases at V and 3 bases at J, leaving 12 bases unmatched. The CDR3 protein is CASSDTGGGALDTGELFF. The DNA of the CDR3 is TGTGCCAGCAGTGATACGGGAGGGGGGGCCTTGGACACCGGGGAGCTGTTTTTT.

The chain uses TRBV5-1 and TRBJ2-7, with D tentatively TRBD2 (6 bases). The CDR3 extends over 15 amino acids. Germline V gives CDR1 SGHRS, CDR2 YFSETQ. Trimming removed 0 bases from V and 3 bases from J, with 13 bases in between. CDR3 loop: CASSLEFTSFYEQYF. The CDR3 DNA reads TGCGCCAGCAGCTTGGAGTTTACTAGCTTCTACGAGCAGTACTTC.

The chain's CDR3 is CASSPEGGGRGEQFF. In nucleotides, the CDR3 is TGTGCCAGCAGCCCCGAGGGGGGAGGGCGTGGTGAGCAGTTCTTC. The rearrangement links TRBV13 to TRBJ2-1; possibly TRBD2 for D (7 bases). The V gene lost 5 bases and the J gene lost 9 bases, with 20 bases spanning the gap. The CDR3 spans 15 residues. The germline gives CDR1 PRHDT, CDR2 FYEKMQ (reference sequence). Variable domain in full (rest from reference TRBV13 and TRBJ2-1): AAGVIQSPRHLIKEKRETATLKCYPIPRHDTVYWYQQGPGQDPQFLISFYEKMQSDKGSIPDRFSAQQFSDYHSELNMSSLELGDSALYFCASSPEGGGRGEQFFGPGTRLTVL.

The CDR3, as DNA: TGTGCCAGCAAAGCCCCCGGGACTGGAAACTCCTACGAGCAGTACTTC. Residues: CASKAPGTGNSYEQYF. The chain recombines TRBV5-6 with TRBJ2-7, with a tentative D call TRBD2 (6 bases). CDR1 and CDR2 from the germline V gene are SGHDT and YYEEEE. Trimming pared 6 bases from V and 0 bases from J, leaving 19 bases between. The CDR3 contains 16 residues.

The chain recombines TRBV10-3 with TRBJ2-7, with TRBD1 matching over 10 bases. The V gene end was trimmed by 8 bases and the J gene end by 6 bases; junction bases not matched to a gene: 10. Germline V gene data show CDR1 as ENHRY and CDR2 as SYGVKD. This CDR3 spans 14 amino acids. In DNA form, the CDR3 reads TGTGCCATCGCCCCCGGGACAGGGGAGACCGAGCAGTACTTC. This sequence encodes CAIAPGTGETEQYF.

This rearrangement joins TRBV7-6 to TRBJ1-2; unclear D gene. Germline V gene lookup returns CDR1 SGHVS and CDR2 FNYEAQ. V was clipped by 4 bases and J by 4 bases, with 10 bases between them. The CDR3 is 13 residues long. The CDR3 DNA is TGTGCCAGCAGCTCAGGCCAGGCCTATGGCTACACCTTC. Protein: CASSSGQAYGYTF. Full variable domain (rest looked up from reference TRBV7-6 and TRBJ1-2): GAGVSQSPRYKVTKRGQDVALRCDPISGHVSLYWYRQALGQGPEFLTYFNYEAQQDKSGLPNDRFSAERPEGSISTLTIQRTEQRDSAMYRCASSSGQAYGYTFGSGTRLTVV.

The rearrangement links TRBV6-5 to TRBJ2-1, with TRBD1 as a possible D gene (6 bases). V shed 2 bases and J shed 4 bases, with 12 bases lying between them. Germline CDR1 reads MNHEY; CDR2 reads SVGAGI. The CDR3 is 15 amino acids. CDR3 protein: CASSYRGSDYNEQFF. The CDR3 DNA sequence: TGTGCCAGCAGTTACAGGGGGTCGGATTACAATGAGCAGTTCTTC.